A selection of T cell receptor beta chains follows, all from one sample in a study of regulatory T cells in long-lasting Graves disease. One entry per CDR3 protein, called by TCRdb with MiXCR from the multiplex PCR reads. Seen here are more than 650,000 distinct CDR3 sequences, 25% to 35% observed once, and the top ten hold 42%. The specimen was peripheral blood mononuclear cells (PBMCs), collected when the disease was refractory, from a patient treated with antithyroid drugs. These receptors came from a female donor with Graves disease. The CDR3 runs from the conserved cysteine through the conserved F or W. The order of the fields is D gene, V gene, J gene, CDR3 length, clone size, CDR3 DNA, CDR3 protein. A D gene is named only where the DNA matches it firmly. Not all rows give a size; the values are once, few, many and, for expanded clones, a class.

d_call: TRBD2
v_call: TRBV10-1
j_call: TRBJ2-1
cdr3_length: 17
clone_size: .
cdr3_nt: TGCGCCAGCAGTCGACTAGCGGGGTCGAGCTCCTACAATGAGCAGTTCTTC
cdr3_aa: CASSRLAGSSSYNEQFF

d_call: .
v_call: TRBV6-1
j_call: TRBJ2-7
cdr3_length: 17
clone_size: few
cdr3_nt: TGTGCCAGCAGTGAACTGGAGCTGGCTTTGGGCTCCTACGAGCAGTACTTC
cdr3_aa: CASSELELALGSYEQYF

d_call: .
v_call: TRBV5-5
j_call: TRBJ2-6
cdr3_length: 18
clone_size: few
cdr3_nt: TGTGCCAGCAGCTTTAGGGCAGGGGTGAACTCTGGGGCCAACGTCCTGACTTTC
cdr3_aa: CASSFRAGVNSGANVLTF

d_call: .
v_call: TRBV19
j_call: TRBJ1-1
cdr3_length: 12
clone_size: few
cdr3_nt: TGTGCCAGTAGTACCACACCTACTGAAGCTTTCTTT
cdr3_aa: CASSTTPTEAFF

d_call: .
v_call: TRBV12-5
j_call: TRBJ2-5
cdr3_length: 13
clone_size: many
cdr3_nt: TGTGCTAGTGGCTCCACAGGGAAAGAGACCCAGTACTTC
cdr3_aa: CASGSTGKETQYF

d_call: .
v_call: TRBV28
j_call: TRBJ1-3
cdr3_length: 14
clone_size: few
cdr3_nt: TGTGCCAGTGGCGGATGGACGTCTGGAAACACCATATATTTT
cdr3_aa: CASGGWTSGNTIYF

d_call: .
v_call: TRBV5-6
j_call: TRBJ1-3
cdr3_length: 15
clone_size: .
cdr3_nt: TGTGCCAGCAGCTTGGGTCTCCGCGGAGGAAACACCATATATTTT
cdr3_aa: CASSLGLRGGNTIYF

d_call: TRBD2
v_call: TRBV19
j_call: TRBJ2-2
cdr3_length: 17
clone_size: once
cdr3_nt: TGTGCCAGTCGGATACCCCTGGGACTAGCGGGAGCCGGGGAGCTGTTTTTT
cdr3_aa: CASRIPLGLAGAGELFF

d_call: TRBD1
v_call: TRBV15
j_call: TRBJ1-5
cdr3_length: 14
clone_size: .
cdr3_nt: TGTGCCACCAGCAGCAGGACAGGGCAACAGCCCCAGCATTTT
cdr3_aa: CATSSRTGQQPQHF

d_call: .
v_call: TRBV5-1
j_call: TRBJ2-7
cdr3_length: 15
clone_size: few
cdr3_nt: TGCGCCAGCAGCTCGAGGGACCGATTAGCCTACGAGCAGTACTTC
cdr3_aa: CASSSRDRLAYEQYF

d_call: .
v_call: TRBV5-6
j_call: TRBJ1-5
cdr3_length: 14
clone_size: .
cdr3_nt: TGTGCCAGCAGCTTTGGGGACCTAAATCAGCCCCAGCATTTT
cdr3_aa: CASSFGDLNQPQHF

d_call: .
v_call: TRBV27
j_call: TRBJ1-1
cdr3_length: 15
clone_size: .
cdr3_nt: TGTGCCAGCAGTTTATATCATAATGGGAGGACTGAAGCTTTCTTT
cdr3_aa: CASSLYHNGRTEAFF

d_call: TRBD1
v_call: TRBV5-1
j_call: TRBJ1-3
cdr3_length: 19
clone_size: .
cdr3_nt: TGCGCCAGCAGCTTGGTCAGGGGGCACCCAATCTCCTCTGGAAACACCATATATTTT
cdr3_aa: CASSLVRGHPISSGNTIYF

d_call: .
v_call: TRBV29-1
j_call: TRBJ1-5
cdr3_length: 13
clone_size: .
cdr3_nt: TGCAGCGTTGAAGGGGAAGGCAATCAGCCCCAGCATTTT
cdr3_aa: CSVEGEGNQPQHF

d_call: .
v_call: TRBV20-1
j_call: TRBJ2-5
cdr3_length: 15
clone_size: .
cdr3_nt: TGCAGTGCTAGAGGGGTGGGCAGTCAACAAGAGACCCAGTACTTC
cdr3_aa: CSARGVGSQQETQYF

d_call: .
v_call: TRBV9
j_call: TRBJ2-7
cdr3_length: 14
clone_size: .
cdr3_nt: TGTGCCAGCAGCGTAGGGGCGGCAGTCTACGAGCAGTACTTC
cdr3_aa: CASSVGAAVYEQYF

d_call: .
v_call: TRBV20-1
j_call: TRBJ1-2
cdr3_length: 13
clone_size: few
cdr3_nt: TGCAGTGCTAGAGTGGAGGGGGACCCTGGCTACACCTTC
cdr3_aa: CSARVEGDPGYTF

d_call: .
v_call: TRBV6-2/TRBV6-3
j_call: TRBJ1-2
cdr3_length: 15
clone_size: .
cdr3_nt: TGTGCCAGCAGGGCCGGGGCCTCGCCCTACTATGGCTACACCTTC
cdr3_aa: CASRAGASPYYGYTF

d_call: .
v_call: TRBV10-3
j_call: TRBJ2-7
cdr3_length: 13
clone_size: .
cdr3_nt: TGTGCCATCAGCCGCGAGCCCCTCTACGAGCAGTACTTC
cdr3_aa: CAISREPLYEQYF

d_call: .
v_call: TRBV30
j_call: TRBJ1-2
cdr3_length: 14
clone_size: .
cdr3_nt: TGTGCCTGGAGTTCGTGGGACGACTACCGAGTCTACACCTTC
cdr3_aa: CAWSSWDDYRVYTF

d_call: TRBD1
v_call: TRBV6-1
j_call: TRBJ1-1
cdr3_length: 13
clone_size: .
cdr3_nt: TGTGCCAGCAAACATACAGGGGGCACTGAAGCTTTCTTT
cdr3_aa: CASKHTGGTEAFF

d_call: .
v_call: TRBV29-1
j_call: TRBJ1-1
cdr3_length: 13
clone_size: .
cdr3_nt: TGCAGCGAAATTTCCGGGGACAACACTGAAGCTTTCTTT
cdr3_aa: CSEISGDNTEAFF

d_call: .
v_call: TRBV6-2/TRBV6-3
j_call: TRBJ1-1
cdr3_length: 12
clone_size: .
cdr3_nt: TGTGCCAGCAGTGTAGCGCTAACTGAAGCTTTCTTT
cdr3_aa: CASSVALTEAFF

d_call: .
v_call: TRBV12-3/TRBV12-4
j_call: TRBJ2-7
cdr3_length: 14
clone_size: few
cdr3_nt: TGTGCCAGCAGCCCCAGACTAGGTGGCCACGAGCAGTACTTC
cdr3_aa: CASSPRLGGHEQYF

d_call: .
v_call: TRBV7-9
j_call: TRBJ2-5
cdr3_length: 16
clone_size: .
cdr3_nt: TGTGCCAGCAGCTTATTCAAGGCTAGTTTAAAAGAGACCCAGTACTTC
cdr3_aa: CASSLFKASLKETQYF

d_call: .
v_call: TRBV2
j_call: TRBJ1-5
cdr3_length: 16
clone_size: few
cdr3_nt: TGTGCCAGCAGTCGGAAATTAACGGGGCCGGGTCAGCCCCAGCATTTT
cdr3_aa: CASSRKLTGPGQPQHF

d_call: TRBD2
v_call: TRBV12-3/TRBV12-4
j_call: TRBJ2-3
cdr3_length: 15
clone_size: few
cdr3_nt: TGTGCCAGCAGTTCCCCGGGAGGGGGCACAGATACGCAGTATTTT
cdr3_aa: CASSSPGGGTDTQYF